These 5 T cell receptor beta chains came from one sample sequenced in a study of Ad26.COV2.S vaccination and SARS-CoV-2 variants. This sample's treatment: around 19 received Ad26.COV2.S at low or high dose, single or two shots; 5 received placebo; per-sample allocation not given. It was on day 63 after the first vaccine or placebo injection that samples were taken. Sequencing used immunoSEQ multiplex PCR; TCRdb keeps in-frame clones, though not all of them. This table has approximately 480,000 clones, around nine tenths appearing once. Here the sequenced sample was peripheral blood, taken in a trial of Ad26.COV2.S vaccine versus placebo. The origin of the receptors is a person between 18 and 60 years old who received the Ad26.COV2.S COVID-19 vaccine or a placebo.

This chain uses TRBV19 with TRBJ1-1, with D possibly matching TRBD1 (5 bases). Germline loops: CDR1 LNHDA, CDR2 SQIVND (reference sequence). V was trimmed by 4 bases and J by 1 base, leaving 19 bases between them. The CDR3 has 17 residues. Here the CDR3 reads CASSTWGPGRANTEAFF. DNA of the CDR3: TGTGCCAGTAGTACTTGGGGACCTGGGCGGGCGAACACTGAAGCTTTCTTT.

V gene TRBV7-2 combines with J gene TRBJ2-4; no clear D. Between the trimmed V and J ends, which lost 5 bases and 0 bases, there was a span of 17 bases. In germline, CDR1 is SGHTA, CDR2 FQGNSA. CDR3 length equals 17 residues. The CDR3 spells CASSPTPAPLAKNIQYF. In nucleotides, the CDR3 is TGTGCCAGCAGCCCGACACCTGCCCCACTAGCCAAAAACATTCAGTACTTC.

This rearrangement joins TRBV27 to TRBJ2-7, with D perhaps TRBD1 (7 bases). The germline CDR1 and CDR2 sequences are MNHEY and SMNVEV (reference sequence). The CDR3 consists of 15 residues. Trimming removed 2 bases at V and 2 bases at J, with 13 bases between. CDR3 bases: TGTGCCAGCAGTTTAGAACAGGGGAGGACCTACGAGCAGTACTTC. Translated: CASSLEQGRTYEQYF.

The chain has TRBV7-9 and TRBJ2-7, with D possibly TRBD1 on 6 matching bases. This CDR3 is 16 amino acids long. CDR1 is SEHNR and CDR2 is FQNEAQ in the germline V gene (reference sequence). The V end lost 4 bases, the J end lost 2 bases, and 18 bases lay between the germline ends. In nucleotides, the CDR3 is TGTGCCAGCAGCTACCCCAGCTGGGACAAACCCTACGAGCAGTACTTC. It yields the protein CASSYPSWDKPYEQYF.

The rearrangement uses TRBV2 and TRBJ1-1, with TRBD1 matching over 7 bases. CDR1 is SNHLY and CDR2 is FYNNEI in the germline V gene. V lost 8 bases and J lost 1; bases outside the gene matches: 4. The CDR3 has 13 amino acids. The CDR3 DNA reads TGTGCCAGCGGCCGGGACAGGAACACTGAAGCTTTCTTT. This encodes CASGRDRNTEAFF.